Listed below are T cell receptor beta chains from one sample, sequenced in a study of shared clonotypes between healthy human individuals. Assay used: immunoSEQ multiplex PCR; TCRdb lists only in-frame clones, some missing. In the table there are about 650,000 clones, around 95% of which are singletons. Specimen: naive CD8+ T cells sorted from blood. Source of these receptors: a woman aged 25 to 39 in good health. CDR3s include the opening cysteine and the closing phenylalanine or tryptophan. The D gene is left open where the match is weak. Size values are once, few and many counts, or a class for expanded clones, and some rows have none.

d_call: TRBD2; v_call: TRBV7-2; clone_size: .; j_call: TRBJ2-1; cdr3_nt: TGTGCCAGCAGCTTAGCGCTAGCGGACCGGTCGGATGAGCAGTTCTTC; cdr3_aa: CASSLALADRSDEQFF
d_call: TRBD2; v_call: TRBV27; clone_size: .; j_call: TRBJ2-1; cdr3_nt: TGTGCCAGCAGCCCGGGGGGAGGCTACAATGAGCAGTTCTTC; cdr3_aa: CASSPGGGYNEQFF
d_call: .; v_call: TRBV10-1; clone_size: .; j_call: TRBJ2-1; cdr3_nt: TGCGCCAGCAGTGAGTCGGGATCCAATGAGCAGTTCTTC; cdr3_aa: CASSESGSNEQFF
d_call: .; v_call: TRBV27; clone_size: .; j_call: TRBJ2-5; cdr3_nt: TGTGCCAGCAGCCCGAGAGGGATTGGGGAGACCCAGTACTTC; cdr3_aa: CASSPRGIGETQYF
d_call: TRBD1; v_call: TRBV10-3; clone_size: .; j_call: TRBJ1-1; cdr3_nt: TGTGCCATCAGTCGGAGGACAGGGGGCACTGAAGCTTTCTTT; cdr3_aa: CAISRRTGGTEAFF
d_call: .; v_call: TRBV6-5; clone_size: .; j_call: TRBJ1-5; cdr3_nt: TGTGCCAGCAGTTATAGCGGATTCGGCAATCAGCCCCAGCATTTT; cdr3_aa: CASSYSGFGNQPQHF
d_call: TRBD1; v_call: TRBV13; clone_size: .; j_call: TRBJ1-2; cdr3_nt: TGTGCCAGCAGCTTAGGCCAGGGGGAGGGCTACACCTTC; cdr3_aa: CASSLGQGEGYTF
d_call: .; v_call: TRBV5-1; clone_size: .; j_call: TRBJ1-1; cdr3_nt: TGCGCCAGCAGCTTGGAACAGGCCATAGACACTGAAGCTTTCTTT; cdr3_aa: CASSLEQAIDTEAFF
d_call: .; v_call: TRBV6-5; clone_size: .; j_call: TRBJ2-7; cdr3_nt: TGTGCCAGCAAGGCCAGCCACTACGAGCAGTACTTC; cdr3_aa: CASKASHYEQYF
d_call: TRBD2; v_call: TRBV5-4; clone_size: .; j_call: TRBJ2-1; cdr3_nt: TGTGCCAGCAGCTTTCCCATGCCGGGACTAGGAGAGCAGTTCTTC; cdr3_aa: CASSFPMPGLGEQFF
d_call: .; v_call: TRBV27; clone_size: .; j_call: TRBJ1-1; cdr3_nt: TGTGCCAGCAGCCTATCGGGCCGGAACACTGAAGCTTTCTTT; cdr3_aa: CASSLSGRNTEAFF
d_call: .; v_call: TRBV2; clone_size: .; j_call: TRBJ2-7; cdr3_nt: TGTGCCAGCAGTGAAGCCCTCACCTACGAGCAGTACTTC; cdr3_aa: CASSEALTYEQYF
d_call: TRBD1; v_call: TRBV25-1; clone_size: .; j_call: TRBJ2-7; cdr3_nt: TGTGCCAGCAGTCAGGGGGCTATGGACGAGCAGTACTTC; cdr3_aa: CASSQGAMDEQYF
d_call: .; v_call: TRBV25-1; clone_size: .; j_call: TRBJ1-4; cdr3_nt: TGTGCCAGCAGTGATCCACTGTATGAAAAACTGTTTTTT; cdr3_aa: CASSDPLYEKLFF
d_call: .; v_call: TRBV2; clone_size: .; j_call: TRBJ1-1; cdr3_nt: TGTGCCAGCCTGGACCCTCCTAGCTCTGAAGCTTTCTTT; cdr3_aa: CASLDPPSSEAFF
d_call: .; v_call: TRBV19; clone_size: once; j_call: TRBJ2-7; cdr3_nt: TGTGCCAGTAGTATCTTTCAGGGAGGTTACGAGCAGTACTTC; cdr3_aa: CASSIFQGGYEQYF
d_call: .; v_call: TRBV7-9; clone_size: .; j_call: TRBJ2-1; cdr3_nt: TGTGCCAGCAGCTTGGTAGCAAATTACTTTGGCAATGAGCAGTTCTTC; cdr3_aa: CASSLVANYFGNEQFF